The 9 T cell receptor beta chains reported below all come from one sample, sequenced in a study of shared clonotypes between healthy human individuals. As defined, naive CD8 cells were CD45RO-negative and positively selected for CCR7, with terminally differentiated effector memory CD45RA+ cells excluded. Generated by immunoSEQ multiplex PCR, the TCRdb table keeps only in-frame clones and is missing some. The sample records about 590,000 clones, over 95% being singletons. Sequencing used naive CD8+ T cells sorted from blood. The receptors derive from a woman aged 25-40 years in good health.

Comments on this clone: Other nucleotide sequences in the sample specify the same CDR3. The J gene is TRBJ2-7, the V gene TRBV5-6; unclear D gene. The CDR3 extends over 14 amino acids. Germline-derived CDR1 and CDR2 are SGHDT and YYEEEE. Trimming removed 0 bases from V and 1 base from J, with 8 bases in between. Here the CDR3 DNA reads TGTGCCAGCAGCTTGGAAGGCAGTTCCTACGAGCAGTACTTC. This sequence encodes CASSLEGSSYEQYF.

This clone was recorded only once. This chain joins TRBV25-1 and TRBJ1-5, with D uncertain. CDR3 length: 14 amino acids. Deletions cut 6 bases from V and 1 base from J, with 10 bases between. CDR1 MGHDK and CDR2 SYGVNS come from the germline V gene. The CDR3 nucleotides are TGTGCCAGCAGCGATTCTCGGAGCAATCAGCCCCAGCATTTT. Protein product: CASSDSRSNQPQHF.

The V gene is TRBV15, the J gene TRBJ2-7, with a possible D match to TRBD1 (6 bases). Trimming stripped 0 bases from V and 2 bases from J, with 8 bases between. The CDR3 is 14 residues long. Germline loops: CDR1 LNHNV, CDR2 YYDKDF (reference sequence). In DNA, the CDR3 is TGTGCCACCAGCAGAGACAGGGGCACCTACGAGCAGTACTTC. The encoded protein is CATSRDRGTYEQYF.

The rearrangement links TRBV28 to TRBJ2-2; TRBD2 matches 12 bases. The CDR3 totals 14 residues. The ends lost 7 bases at V and 4 bases at J; junction bases unmatched: 1. CDR1 and CDR2 (germline): MDHEN, SYDVKM. The CDR3 DNA sequence: TGTGCCAGCATACTAGCGGGAGGCACCGGGGAGCTGTTTTTT. This translates into CASILAGGTGELFF.

This chain links TRBV6-5 with TRBJ1-1; D remains unclear. The CDR3 is 14 amino acids. Germline V gene data show CDR1 as MNHEY and CDR2 as SVGAGI. Trimming cost V 0 bases and J 1 base, with 6 bases left between them. CDR3 nucleotides: TGTGCCAGCAGTTACTCGAGTAGGAACACTGAAGCTTTCTTT. Its translation: CASSYSSRNTEAFF.

This clone is a singleton in its sample. The V and J genes are TRBV2 and TRBJ2-1; 7 nucleotides align to TRBD2. CDR3 size: 16 residues. With V trimmed by 4 bases and J by 0 bases, 6 bases remained unmatched. Germline V gives CDR1 SNHLY, CDR2 FYNNEI. As DNA, the CDR3 is TGTGCCAGCAGTGGAGCTGGCGGGAGCTCCTACAATGAGCAGTTCTTC. This gives the protein CASSGAGGSSYNEQFF.

This rearrangement joins TRBV7-8 to TRBJ2-1, with no clear D. Germline V gene data show CDR1 as SGHVS and CDR2 as FQNEAQ. With 0 bases removed from V and 5 bases from J, the gap between germline ends came to 5 bases. The length of the CDR3 is 13 residues. The CDR3 bases are TGTGCCAGCAGCTTAGCGCGCGACAATGAGCAGTTCTTC. Protein product: CASSLARDNEQFF.

The chain combines TRBV29-1 with TRBJ2-7; TRBD2 matches at 10 bases. The CDR3 is 12 amino acids. The ends lost 6 bases at V and 4 bases at J; junction bases unmatched: 3. CDR1 and CDR2 (germline): SQVTM, ANQGSEA. CDR3 coding DNA: TGCAGCGTATGGACTAGCGGTTACGAGCAGTACTTC. Protein: CSVWTSGYEQYF.

V gene TRBV2 combines with J gene TRBJ2-5; 7 bases are shared with TRBD2. The CDR3 contains 12 residues. After removal of 8 bases from V and 4 bases from J, the junction contained 4 bases not matched to a gene. Germline CDR1 SNHLY, CDR2 FYNNEI. CDR3 in DNA: TGTGCCAGCTCGACTAGCACAGAGACCCAGTACTTC. Translated: CASSTSTETQYF.